The rows below give T cell receptor beta chains drawn from one sample of a study of shared clonotypes between healthy human individuals. The assay was immunoSEQ multiplex PCR, and TCRdb's table has in-frame clones only and misses some. Among about 480,000 clones listed, 75% to 80% were seen once. Specimen: PBMCs. The receptors were gathered from a woman aged 40 to 50 in good health. Some clones in this sample may be carry-over from other donors' samples. Both conserved end residues are part of each CDR3. D genes are given only for firm matches. The size entry is marked missing in some rows and otherwise reads once, few, many or a size class.

V gene	clone size	J gene	D gene	CDR3 protein	CDR3 DNA
TRBV28	-	TRBJ1-2	TRBD1	CASRQGAFDYGYTF	TGTGCCAGCAGACAGGGGGCTTTTGACTATGGCTACACCTTC
TRBV25-1	-	TRBJ1-5	-	CASSEVGPNQPQHF	TGTGCCAGCAGTGAAGTAGGGCCTAATCAGCCCCAGCATTTT
TRBV5-1	-	TRBJ2-1	-	CASSLDLVREREQFF	TGCGCCAGCAGCTTGGATTTGGTAAGAGAACGGGAGCAGTTCTTC
TRBV5-1	once	TRBJ2-7	-	CASSLVGDNYEQYF	TGCGCCAGCAGCTTGGTGGGGGACAACTACGAGCAGTACTTC
TRBV30	-	TRBJ2-7	TRBD1	CAWSVRTGEGSEQYF	TGTGCCTGGAGTGTACGGACAGGGGAAGGGTCCGAGCAGTACTTC
TRBV28	-	TRBJ2-3	-	CASSTEISWTGLTDTQYF	TGTGCCAGCAGCACCGAGATCTCCTGGACGGGACTCACAGATACGCAGTATTTT
TRBV5-1	-	TRBJ2-7	-	CASSWEATVTYEQYF	TGCGCCAGCAGCTGGGAAGCTACAGTTACCTACGAGCAGTACTTC
TRBV11-2	once	TRBJ2-7	-	CASSPMGLGSIYEQYF	TGTGCCAGCAGCCCAATGGGGTTGGGGTCTATCTACGAGCAGTACTTC
TRBV28	few	TRBJ2-2	TRBD2	CASTGGRAGGGELFF	TGTGCCAGCACTGGCGGGAGGGCTGGGGGCGGGGAGCTGTTTTTT
TRBV19	-	TRBJ2-4	-	CASSPSTGGENIQYF	TGTGCCAGTAGTCCCTCAACTGGGGGAGAAAACATTCAGTACTTC
TRBV5-1	-	TRBJ2-1	TRBD2	CASSSSGSSSYNEQFF	TGCGCCAGCAGCTCTAGCGGGAGTAGTTCCTACAATGAGCAGTTCTTC
TRBV28	-	TRBJ1-4	-	CASSPTRGAGEKLFF	TGTGCCAGCAGTCCTACGAGGGGCGCGGGTGAAAAACTGTTTTTT
TRBV9	-	TRBJ1-1	TRBD1	CASSGDRVEDTEAFF	TGTGCCAGCAGCGGCGACAGGGTAGAGGACACTGAAGCTTTCTTT
TRBV28	-	TRBJ1-2	TRBD1	CASSLTGGIGYGYTF	TGTGCCAGCAGTTTAACAGGGGGTATAGGCTATGGCTACACCTTC
TRBV5-4	-	TRBJ2-7	TRBD2	CASSFFSGRTLQYEQYF	TGTGCCAGCAGCTTCTTTAGCGGGAGGACTCTCCAATACGAGCAGTACTTC
TRBV18	few	TRBJ1-1	TRBD1	CASSPPIQGPMNTEAFF	TGTGCCAGCTCACCACCGATACAGGGGCCAATGAACACTGAAGCTTTCTTT
TRBV4-1	-	TRBJ2-2	TRBD2	CACSPLTSGRNTGELFF	TGCGCCTGCAGCCCCCTGACTAGCGGGAGGAACACCGGTGAGCTGTTTTTT
TRBV11-3	-	TRBJ1-5	-	CASSLVPNQPQHF	TGTGCCAGCAGCTTAGTACCCAATCAGCCCCAGCATTTT
TRBV2	-	TRBJ2-2	-	CASSGRTNTGELFF	TGTGCCAGCAGTGGACGGACAAACACCGGGGAGCTGTTTTTT
TRBV19	many	TRBJ2-2	-	CASSRASGELFF	TGTGCCAGTAGTAGGGCTTCCGGGGAGCTGTTTTTT
TRBV29-1	-	TRBJ2-1	-	CSVEDRRSSYNEQFF	TGCAGCGTTGAGGACCGACGGAGCTCCTACAATGAGCAGTTCTTC
TRBV15	few	TRBJ2-5	-	CATSREGRPRETQYF	TGTGCCACCAGCAGAGAAGGACGGCCGCGGGAGACCCAGTACTTC
TRBV5-4	-	TRBJ2-7	-	CASSLDYGSHEQYF	TGTGCCAGCAGCTTGGACTACGGGTCCCACGAGCAGTACTTC
TRBV21-1	-	TRBJ2-1	-	CASSKARGSYHPGGEQFF	TGTGCCAGCAGCAAAGCGCGGGGCTCCTATCATCCAGGGGGTGAGCAGTTCTTC
TRBV5-6	-	TRBJ1-4	TRBD1	CASSPGTGTLNEKLFF	TGTGCCAGCAGTCCCGGGACAGGGACCTTGAATGAAAAACTGTTTTTT
TRBV7-3	-	TRBJ2-5	-	CASSRDNQETQYF	TGTGCCAGCAGCCGAGACAACCAAGAGACCCAGTACTTC
TRBV14	few	TRBJ2-3	-	CASSPGLQNRLISTDTQYF	TGTGCCAGCAGCCCTGGACTCCAAAACCGCTTAATTAGCACAGATACGCAGTATTTT
TRBV28	-	TRBJ2-1	TRBD2	CASSLLGLAGARYEQFF	TGTGCCAGCAGTTTATTGGGACTAGCGGGAGCTCGATATGAGCAGTTCTTC
TRBV7-3	-	TRBJ1-1	-	CASSLTGANTEAFF	TGTGCCAGCAGCTTAACAGGGGCCAACACTGAAGCTTTCTTT
TRBV5-4	once	TRBJ2-2	-	CASRLGRNTGELFF	TGTGCCAGCAGACTGGGACGGAACACCGGGGAGCTGTTTTTT
TRBV19	-	TRBJ1-1	TRBD1	CASRGQVSNTEAFF	TGTGCCAGTAGGGGACAGGTCTCCAACACTGAAGCTTTCTTT
TRBV6-6	-	TRBJ2-7	-	CASRQENAEQYF	TGTGCCAGCAGGCAGGAAAACGCCGAGCAGTACTTC
TRBV9	-	TRBJ2-3	TRBD2	CASSVGTSGGSTDTQYF	TGTGCCAGCAGCGTAGGGACTAGCGGGGGGAGCACAGATACGCAGTATTTT
TRBV7-7	-	TRBJ2-1	-	CASSAQLGEQFF	TGTGCCAGCAGCGCACAATTAGGAGAGCAGTTCTTC
TRBV19	-	TRBJ1-1	-	CASSPGSGRNTEAFF	TGTGCCAGTAGCCCAGGGTCAGGGAGGAACACTGAAGCTTTCTTT
TRBV19	-	TRBJ1-4	-	CASSIGQFNEKLFF	TGTGCCAGTAGTATAGGACAGTTTAATGAAAAACTGTTTTTT
TRBV2	-	TRBJ1-5	-	CASSVDYQPQHF	TGTGCCAGCAGTGTAGACTATCAGCCCCAGCATTTT
TRBV18	-	TRBJ2-7	-	CASSPRRVQNYEQYF	TGTGCCAGCTCACCACGGCGTGTTCAGAACTACGAGCAGTACTTC
TRBV7-8	-	TRBJ2-1	TRBD2	CASSPRGLAGGHDEQFF	TGTGCCAGCAGCCCTCGGGGACTAGCGGGAGGGCACGATGAGCAGTTCTTC
TRBV6-1	-	TRBJ2-7	-	CASSDPPLSYEQYF	TGTGCCAGCAGTGATCCCCCACTTTCCTACGAGCAGTACTTC
TRBV10-3	-	TRBJ2-7	-	CAIRDAGDSYEQYF	TGTGCCATCAGGGACGCAGGGGATAGCTACGAGCAGTACTTC
TRBV5-4	-	TRBJ2-5	TRBD1	CASRRSTGEETKYF	TGTGCCAGCAGGAGATCGACAGGGGAAGAGACCAAGTACTTC
TRBV11-2	-	TRBJ1-1	-	CASSLGGGYTAFF	TGTGCCAGCAGCTTAGGGGGGGGCTATACAGCTTTCTTT
TRBV7-9	once	TRBJ2-2	-	CASSSSDRELFF	TGTGCCAGCAGCTCGTCGGACCGGGAGCTGTTTTTT
TRBV29-1	-	TRBJ1-2	-	CSVEGGGGYTF	TGCAGCGTTGAAGGGGGGGGCGGCTACACCTTC
TRBV5-1	-	TRBJ2-1	TRBD2	CASSLLSSGPYNEQFF	TGCGCCAGCAGCTTGTTGAGTAGCGGGCCTTACAATGAGCAGTTCTTC
TRBV11-3	-	TRBJ2-1	-	CASSLDSQIDNEQFF	TGTGCCAGCAGCTTAGATTCACAGATCGACAATGAGCAGTTCTTC
TRBV28	-	TRBJ2-2	-	CASTIGRAGELFF	TGTGCCAGCACCATAGGACGGGCCGGGGAGCTGTTTTTT
TRBV11-3	few	TRBJ2-5	TRBD2	CASSLGSGRGETQYF	TGTGCCAGCAGCTTAGGAAGCGGGAGAGGAGAGACCCAGTACTTC
TRBV28	-	TRBJ2-5	-	CASNAGETQYF	TGTGCCAGCAATGCGGGAGAGACCCAGTACTTC
TRBV7-9	-	TRBJ2-7	TRBD1	CASSLGAGQGSF	TGTGCCAGCAGCTTAGGGGCGGGACAGGGGAGCTTC
TRBV2	few	TRBJ2-5	-	CASSRDGQETQYF	TGTGCCAGTAGCCGGGACGGACAAGAGACCCAGTACTTC
TRBV5-3	-	TRBJ2-7	TRBD1	CARGKTGNSYEQYF	TGTGCCAGAGGGAAGACAGGGAACTCCTACGAGCAGTACTTC
TRBV29-1	-	TRBJ2-7	-	CSVIVFRGAGDEQYF	TGCAGCGTTATAGTTTTTAGGGGGGCAGGGGACGAGCAGTACTTC
TRBV5-4	once	TRBJ2-3	TRBD2	CASSTTSGSPDTQYF	TGTGCCAGCAGCACTACTAGCGGGAGCCCAGATACGCAGTATTTT
TRBV11-3	-	TRBJ2-3	TRBD2	CASSLDLAGGNTDTQYF	TGTGCCAGCAGCTTAGACTTAGCGGGAGGCAACACAGATACGCAGTATTTT
TRBV5-4	-	TRBJ2-7	TRBD1	CASSLQGADEQYF	TGTGCCAGCAGCTTGCAGGGGGCCGACGAGCAGTACTTC
TRBV6-1	once	TRBJ1-2	-	CASSGETVLGYTF	TGTGCCAGCAGTGGAGAGACTGTTCTCGGCTACACCTTC
TRBV29-1	-	TRBJ2-1	TRBD1	CSAHGTVSYNEQFF	TGCAGCGCCCACGGGACAGTGTCCTACAATGAGCAGTTCTTC